This T cell receptor beta chain was sequenced during a study of shared clonotypes between healthy human individuals. About the research overall: Every donor yielded three CD4 naive, three CD4 memory, two CD8 naive and one CD8 memory plate. Study-wide findings and caveats: All-four-donor shared clonotypes had higher generation probabilities than non-shared clonotypes did. About 5% of naive CD4 clonotypes were shared across several donors.

Clones were sequenced by immunoSEQ multiplex PCR, and TCRdb holds only the in-frame ones, with some missing. The data hold about a million clones, with around three quarters observed a single time. Nashville, Tennessee was home to all donors, each a Caucasian adult. In the case of this clone: The antigen is unknown.

The CDR3 has 13 amino acids. Germline V gives CDR1 MNHEY, CDR2 SVGAGI. The junction had 10 bases not matched to a gene; V was cut back by 10 bases and J by 6 bases. The TCR sequence derives from a man aged 18 to 29 in good health. Some clones in this sample may be carry-over from other donors' samples. The sequencing sample was made of memory CD4+ T cells from PBMCs. Described subset: CD45RA-negative fraction. The gene calls are TRBV6-5 and TRBJ1-1, with 8 positions matching TRBD1. CDR3 residues: CATTGGPRAEAFF. CDR3 DNA: TGTGCCACCACAGGGGGGCCTAGGGCTGAAGCTTTCTTT.